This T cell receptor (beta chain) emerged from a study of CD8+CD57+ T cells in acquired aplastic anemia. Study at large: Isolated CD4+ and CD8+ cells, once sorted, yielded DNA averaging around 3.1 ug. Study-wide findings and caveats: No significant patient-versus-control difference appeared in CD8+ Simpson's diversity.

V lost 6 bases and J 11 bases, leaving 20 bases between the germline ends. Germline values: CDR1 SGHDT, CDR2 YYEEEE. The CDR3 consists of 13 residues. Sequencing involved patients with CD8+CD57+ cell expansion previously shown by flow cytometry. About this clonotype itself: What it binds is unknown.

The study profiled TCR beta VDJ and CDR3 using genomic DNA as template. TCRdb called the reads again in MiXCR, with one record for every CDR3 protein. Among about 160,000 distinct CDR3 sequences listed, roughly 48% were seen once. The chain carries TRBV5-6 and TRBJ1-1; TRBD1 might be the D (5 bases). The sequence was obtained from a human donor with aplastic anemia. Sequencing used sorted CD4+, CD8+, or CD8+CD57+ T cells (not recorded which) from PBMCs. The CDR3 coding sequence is TGTGCCAGCACCGAGAATTATCAGGGTACGGCTTTCTTT. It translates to CASTENYQGTAFF.